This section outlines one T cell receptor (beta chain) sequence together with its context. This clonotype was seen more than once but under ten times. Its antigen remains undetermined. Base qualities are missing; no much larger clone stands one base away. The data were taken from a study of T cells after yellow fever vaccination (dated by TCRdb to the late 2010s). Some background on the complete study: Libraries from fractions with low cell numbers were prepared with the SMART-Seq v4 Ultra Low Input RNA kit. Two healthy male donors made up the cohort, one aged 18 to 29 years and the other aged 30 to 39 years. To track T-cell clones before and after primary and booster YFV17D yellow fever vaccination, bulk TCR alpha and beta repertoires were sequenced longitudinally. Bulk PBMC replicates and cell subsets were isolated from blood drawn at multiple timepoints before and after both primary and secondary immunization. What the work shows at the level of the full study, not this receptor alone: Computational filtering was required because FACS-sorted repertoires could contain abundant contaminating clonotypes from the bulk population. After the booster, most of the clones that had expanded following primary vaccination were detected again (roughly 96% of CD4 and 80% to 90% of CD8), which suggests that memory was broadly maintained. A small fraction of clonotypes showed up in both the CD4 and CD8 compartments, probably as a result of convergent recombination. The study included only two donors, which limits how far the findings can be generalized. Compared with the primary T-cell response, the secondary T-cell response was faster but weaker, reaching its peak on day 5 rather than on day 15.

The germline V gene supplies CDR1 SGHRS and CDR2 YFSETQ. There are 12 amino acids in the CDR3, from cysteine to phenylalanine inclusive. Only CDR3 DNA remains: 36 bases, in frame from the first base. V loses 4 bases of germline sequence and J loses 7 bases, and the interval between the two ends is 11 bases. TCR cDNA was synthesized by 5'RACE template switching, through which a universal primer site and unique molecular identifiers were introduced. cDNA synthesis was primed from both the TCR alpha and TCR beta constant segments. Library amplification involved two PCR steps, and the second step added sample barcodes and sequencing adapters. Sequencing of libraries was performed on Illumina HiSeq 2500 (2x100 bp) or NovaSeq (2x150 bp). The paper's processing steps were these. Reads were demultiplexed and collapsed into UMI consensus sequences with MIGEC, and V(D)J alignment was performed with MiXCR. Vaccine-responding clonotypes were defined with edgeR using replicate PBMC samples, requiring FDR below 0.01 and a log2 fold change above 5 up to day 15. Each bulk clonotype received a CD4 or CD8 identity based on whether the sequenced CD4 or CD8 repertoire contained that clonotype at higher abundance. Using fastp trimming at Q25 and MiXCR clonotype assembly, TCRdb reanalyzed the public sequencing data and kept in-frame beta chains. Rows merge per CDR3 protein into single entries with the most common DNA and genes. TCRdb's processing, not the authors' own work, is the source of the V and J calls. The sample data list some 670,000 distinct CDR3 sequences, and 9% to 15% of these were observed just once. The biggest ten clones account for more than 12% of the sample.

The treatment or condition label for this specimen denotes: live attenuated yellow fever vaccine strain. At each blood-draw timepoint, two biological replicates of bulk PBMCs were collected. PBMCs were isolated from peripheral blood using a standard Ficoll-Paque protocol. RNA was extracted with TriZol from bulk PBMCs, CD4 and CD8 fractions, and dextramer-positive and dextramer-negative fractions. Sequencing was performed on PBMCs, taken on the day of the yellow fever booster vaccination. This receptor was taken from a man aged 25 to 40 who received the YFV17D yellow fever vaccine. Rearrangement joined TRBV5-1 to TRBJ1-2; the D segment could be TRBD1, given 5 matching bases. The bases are TGCGCCAGCAGCCCCCGGGACGGTGGCTACACCTTC. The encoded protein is CASSPRDGGYTF.